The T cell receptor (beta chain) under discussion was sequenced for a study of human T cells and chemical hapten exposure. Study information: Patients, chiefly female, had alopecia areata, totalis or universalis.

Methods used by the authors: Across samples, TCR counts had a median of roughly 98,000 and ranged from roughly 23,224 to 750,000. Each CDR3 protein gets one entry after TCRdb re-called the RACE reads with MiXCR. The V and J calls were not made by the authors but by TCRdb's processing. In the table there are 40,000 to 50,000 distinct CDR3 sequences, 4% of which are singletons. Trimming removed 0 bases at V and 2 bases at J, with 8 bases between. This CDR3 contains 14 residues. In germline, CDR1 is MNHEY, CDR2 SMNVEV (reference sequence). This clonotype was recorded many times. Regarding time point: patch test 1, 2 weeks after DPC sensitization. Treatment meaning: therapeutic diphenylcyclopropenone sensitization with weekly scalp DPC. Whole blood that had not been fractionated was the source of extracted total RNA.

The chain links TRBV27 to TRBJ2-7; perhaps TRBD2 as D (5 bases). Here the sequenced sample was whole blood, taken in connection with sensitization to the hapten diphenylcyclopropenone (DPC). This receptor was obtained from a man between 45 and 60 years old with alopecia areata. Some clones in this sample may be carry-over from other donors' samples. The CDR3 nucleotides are TGTGCCAGCAGTTTATCCGGGAATACCTACGAGCAGTACTTC. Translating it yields CASSLSGNTYEQYF.